Here is one T cell receptor (beta chain) with its context. The data were taken from a study of CD8 T cells in Susac syndrome. Random hexamers served to reverse transcribe roughly 0.5 to 1 ug RNA. The immunoSEQ assay covered 54 Vbeta and 13 Jbeta segments for CDR3. Via MiXCR, TCRdb re-called the immunoSEQ multiplex PCR reads, giving one row per CDR3 protein. The table shows approximately 220,000 distinct CDR3 sequences, with about 93% occurring only once. Included as multiple sclerosis controls were treatment-naive patients who had stable or active relapsing-remitting disease. V lost 1 base and J lost 6, with 16 bases in between. CDR1 and CDR2 from the germline V gene are SGHRS and YFSETQ. The CDR3 has 16 amino acids.

Sequencing was performed on CD8+ T cells from PBMCs. The sequence came from a human donor with multiple sclerosis. This chain uses TRBV5-1 with TRBJ2-2; D is uncertain. The CDR3 nucleotides are TGCGCCAGCAGCTTGTACCCCGGACGGAGCCCCGGGGAGCTGTTTTTT. Protein: CASSLYPGRSPGELFF.